The clone carrying this T cell receptor (beta chain) was seen at least ten times. Its specificity is not known. In germline, CDR1 is SGHTA, CDR2 FQGNSA. This CDR3 has 13 amino acids. V was clipped by 5 bases and J by 9 bases, with 14 bases between them. TCRdb fed the RT-PCR reads into MiXCR, producing one record per CDR3 protein. The sample has 500,000 to 550,000 distinct CDR3 sequences; approximately 7.7% are singletons. The entry originates in a study of response to subunit inactivated influenza vaccine. Regarding the study as a whole: T cells newly recruited by each seasonal influenza vaccination are few, the authors suggested.

The rearrangement joins TRBV7-2 to TRBJ2-1; D is possibly TRBD1 (5 bases). The clonotype originates from a man aged 50-75 years who received an inactivated influenza vaccine. This specimen consisted of PBMCs from blood, obtained less than 30 months after vaccination. This CDR3 is CASSAQAATEQFF. In DNA, the CDR3 is TGTGCCAGCAGCGCACAGGCAGCTACTGAGCAGTTCTTC.